Below are 6 T cell receptor beta chains sequenced from a single sample in a study of shared clonotypes between healthy human individuals (dated by TCRdb to 2019 to 2021). Library creation used the immunoSEQ multiplex PCR assay. TCRdb provides this immuneACCESS table in a form limited to in-frame rearrangements. Some clones are lacking; in checked studies, under half of them reflect an unresolved V gene, and why the rest are absent is not known. Counted in this sample were under 600,000 clones; about 96% of them appeared once. The ten biggest clones cover 0.064% of the sample. The sequencing sample was made of naive CD4+ T cells sorted from blood. Reading the label with the study, this specimen's cell subset or site is: CD45RA+ positively selected. All receptors derive from a woman aged 30 to 39 in good health.

This clone was seen a single time. The chain combines TRBV6-5 with TRBJ1-1, with D unclear. This CDR3 has 14 residues. Trimming left V 0 bases short and J 10 bases short, with 15 bases between. Germline assignment: CDR1 MNHEY and CDR2 SVGAGI. The CDR3, as DNA: TGTGCCAGCAGTTACTCAGTTCGGGAGTTCGTAGCTTTCTTT. As protein: CASSYSVREFVAFF.

This chain joins TRBV21-1 and TRBJ1-1; the table's D call TRBD1 went unverified against the DNA. TRBV21-1 has pseudogene status. The CDR3 consists of 18 residues. CDR3: CASSKEEQGADQNTEAFF. CDR3 nucleotides: TGTGCCAGCAGCAAAGAGGAGCAGGGGGCGGATCAGAACACTGAAGCTTTCTTT.

The rearrangement uses TRBV5-1 and TRBJ2-5; D perhaps matches TRBD2 (5 bases). V dropped 3 bases and J dropped 5 bases, with 11 bases sitting between them. The CDR3 runs 13 residues. Germline lookup yields CDR1 SGHRS and CDR2 YFSETQ. The CDR3: CASSSDWAETQYF. DNA of the CDR3: TGCGCCAGCAGCTCGGACTGGGCGGAGACCCAGTACTTC.

CDR3 protein: CASTWRDSSSYNEQFF. CDR3 coding DNA: TGTGCCAGCACTTGGAGGGACTCAAGCTCCTACAATGAGCAGTTCTTC. This chain links TRBV2 with TRBJ2-1, with TRBD2 as a possible D gene (6 bases). Trimming took off 7 bases at V and 0 bases at J, with 16 bases between the two ends. The germline V gene encodes CDR1 SNHLY and CDR2 FYNNEI. This CDR3 has 16 residues.

The chain uses TRBV11-3 and TRBJ2-1; 13 bases map to TRBD2. The CDR3 sequence is 16 residues long. Germline CDR1 reads SGHNT; CDR2 reads YENEEA. V shed 4 bases, J shed 6 bases, and the junction held 6 bases outside the gene matches. For the CDR3, the DNA is TGTGCCAGCAGCTCTAGGACTAGCGGGAGTAGCAATGAGCAGTTCTTC. Encoded protein: CASSSRTSGSSNEQFF.

This clone was counted once. The gene calls are TRBV7-9 and TRBJ2-6; no definite D call. Trimming took off 5 bases at V and 0 bases at J, with 17 bases between the two ends. The germline V gene encodes CDR1 SEHNR and CDR2 FQNEAQ (reference sequence). This CDR3 contains 18 residues. CDR3 residues: CASSPKRARSSGANVLTF. Written as DNA, the CDR3 is TGTGCCAGCAGCCCAAAGCGCGCCAGGAGCTCTGGGGCCAACGTCCTGACTTTC.